This T cell receptor (beta chain) was identified during a study of human T cells and chemical hapten exposure. Across the whole study: After 6 days, upper back 0.01% DPC patch tests were scored.

Time point denoted: patch test 3, about 24 weeks after DPC sensitization. Treatment here: therapeutic diphenylcyclopropenone sensitization with weekly scalp DPC. Via MiXCR, TCRdb re-called the RACE reads, giving one row per CDR3 protein. The top ten clones hold 2% to 2.5% of a sample with about 190,000 distinct CDR3 sequences, 24% of them seen once. Whole-study results and caveats: Relative to controls, expanded TCRs formed significantly more large CDR3 similarity clusters.

CDR3 length: 12 residues. The V and J ends lost 3 bases and 10 bases respectively, with 10 bases between them. Germline assignment: CDR1 DFQATT and CDR2 SNEGSKA (reference sequence). This clonotype was detected a few times. The target antigen is unknown. The sequence came from a woman aged 40 to 50 with alopecia areata. Some clones in this sample may be carry-over from other donors' samples. The sample in question was whole blood, obtained in connection with sensitization to the hapten diphenylcyclopropenone (DPC). The J gene is TRBJ1-6, the V gene TRBV20-1; D not resolved. CDR3 loop: CSASVAGSPLHF. The CDR3 DNA reads as TGCAGTGCTAGTGTAGCGGGGTCACCCCTCCACTTT.